These T cell receptor beta chains were read from a single sample in a study of T cells in Graves' hyperthyroidism and ophthalmopathy. One entry per CDR3 protein, called by TCRdb with MiXCR from the multiplex PCR reads. This repertoire shows around 620,000 distinct CDR3 sequences, around 14% found once; its top ten account for 6.5% to 9%. Sequencing used blood. The receptors were gathered from a woman aged 18-29 years with Graves' ophthalmopathy. CDR3s include the opening cysteine and the closing phenylalanine or tryptophan. The order of the fields is D gene, J gene, V gene, CDR3 length, clone size, CDR3 DNA, CDR3 protein. D genes are given only for firm matches. Clone size, where shown, is once, few, many, or a class for clones that have expanded.

>TRBD2|TRBJ2-1|TRBV9|13|many
TGTGCCAGCAGGTCAACTAGCGCCAATGAGCAGTTCTTC
CASRSTSANEQFF
>NA|TRBJ2-1|TRBV29-1|11|NA
TGCAGCGGGTGGGGTTTTAATGAGCAGTTCTTC
CSGWGFNEQFF
>TRBD2|TRBJ2-1|TRBV20-1|17|NA
TGCAGTGCTAGAGATCCACCAGCGGGAGGGTATTACAATGAGCAGTTCTTC
CSARDPPAGGYYNEQFF
>NA|TRBJ2-5|TRBV7-2|13|many
TGTGCCAGCAGCTCCCGAAGCCAAGAGACCCAGTACTTC
CASSSRSQETQYF
>NA|TRBJ2-1|TRBV6-1|21|many
TGTGCCAGCAGTTTCCTGGGTGGCGGGAGTGGGGTTGGGGGCCGCTACAATGAGCAGTTCTTC
CASSFLGGGSGVGGRYNEQFF
>TRBD1|TRBJ1-1|TRBV27|16|NA
TGTGCCAGCAGCTCTCACCATGGCAGGGGGGGGCCTGAAGCTTTCTTT
CASSSHHGRGGPEAFF
>TRBD2|TRBJ2-7|TRBV20-1|15|few
TGCAGTGCTAGAGCTCGGGAGGGCCCTTTCTACGAGCAGTACTTC
CSARAREGPFYEQYF
>NA|TRBJ1-2|TRBV4-2|15|NA
TGTGCCAGCAGCCAAGATGCGGGGGCGTACGATAGCTACACCTTC
CASSQDAGAYDSYTF
>NA|TRBJ1-5|TRBV6-2/TRBV6-3|18|few
TGTGCCAGCAGTTGGGAGTACTTGGTTGGGGGGAGCAATCAGCCCCAGCATTTT
CASSWEYLVGGSNQPQHF
>NA|TRBJ1-5|TRBV7-2|18|NA
TGTGCCAGCAGCTTTCCCCCCCTGCGTCGGGGCCGCAATCAGCCCCAGCATTTT
CASSFPPLRRGRNQPQHF
>NA|TRBJ2-7|TRBV20-1|16|many
TGCAGTGCTAGAGATGGGCGCGGGGACGTGCAGTTGGGGCAGTACTTC
CSARDGRGDVQLGQYF
>NA|TRBJ2-3|TRBV28|14|many
TGTGCCAGCACCAAGACAGCAAGCACAGATACGCAGTATTTT
CASTKTASTDTQYF
>NA|TRBJ2-7|TRBV27|14|many
TGTGCCAGCAGTTTCGGCAGGGCCTCCTACGAGCAGTACTTC
CASSFGRASYEQYF
>NA|TRBJ2-7|TRBV7-9|15|many
TGTGCCAGCACCCAAGGAACGGGAGAGTTTTACGAGCAGTACTTC
CASTQGTGEFYEQYF
>TRBD2|TRBJ2-7|TRBV7-3|16|many
TGTGCCAGCAGCTTAAGCGGGACTAGCGGAACCTACGAGCAGTACTTC
CASSLSGTSGTYEQYF
>TRBD1|TRBJ1-2|TRBV20-1|16|NA
TGCAGTGCTAAAGATTCGCAGGGGGCCCCCGACTATGGCTACACCTTC
CSAKDSQGAPDYGYTF
>NA|TRBJ2-5|TRBV7-3|13|many
TGTGCCAGCAGCTTCTCCCCAGGGAAGACCCAGTACTTC
CASSFSPGKTQYF